This passage covers 20 T cell receptor beta chains from one sample sequenced in a study of blood T cells in healthy people across ages. Sample-barcoded 5' priming and a J-beta primer mix drove a second PCR of about 7 to 11 cycles. TCRdb redid the calling of the 5' RACE reads with MiXCR, one entry per CDR3 protein. The table records 1.5 million to 2 million distinct CDR3 sequences, around 42% of them present only once. The sequenced material came from blood. These receptors came from a human donor in good health.

The J gene is TRBJ2-1, the V gene TRBV4-2; TRBD2 matches 9 bases. The length of the CDR3 is 17 residues. From germline, CDR1 is LGHNA and CDR2 YNFKEQ. J gave up 3 bases and V 0 bases, and 6 bases lay outside the gene matches. This CDR3 reads CASSQDGAGGLYNEQFF. DNA of the CDR3: TGTGCCAGCAGCCAAGATGGGGCGGGGGGGCTCTACAATGAGCAGTTCTTC.

This chain joins TRBV5-6 and TRBJ2-5; TRBD2 agrees at 10 bases. The CDR3 loop spans 15 amino acids. CDR1 and CDR2 from the germline V gene are SGHDT and YYEEEE. J lost 4 bases, V lost 2 bases, and 5 bases had no gene match. CDR3 sequence reads: CASSFLAGEAETQYF. The DNA of the CDR3 is TGTGCCAGCAGCTTCCTAGCGGGGGAGGCAGAGACCCAGTACTTC.

CDR3 sequence: CASSLGGTGVGEQFF. As DNA, the CDR3 is TGTGCCAGCAGCTTAGGTGGGACAGGGGTAGGTGAGCAGTTCTTC. This chain joins TRBV7-9 and TRBJ2-1; TRBD1 agrees at 10 bases. V lost 1 base, J lost 9 bases, and 6 bases stayed unmatched. This CDR3 region has 15 residues. CDR1 and CDR2 from the germline V gene are SEHNR and FQNEAQ (reference sequence).

J is TRBJ1-6 and V is TRBV19; weak D call: TRBD1 (5 bases). Germline V CDR1 and CDR2: LNHDA, SQIVND (reference sequence). V was pared by 9 bases and J by 0 bases, with 12 bases between. The CDR3 runs to 15 residues. As DNA, the CDR3 is TGTGCCAGCAAAGGGGTGAGCTCCTATAATTCACCCCTCCACTTT. Its translation: CASKGVSSYNSPLHF.

The chain carries TRBV12-3 or TRBV12-4 and TRBJ1-6, with D maybe TRBD1 (5 bases). The CDR3 runs to 14 residues. V dropped 10 bases and J dropped 9 bases, with 19 bases sitting between them. The CDR3: CATTSRGRASPLHF. The CDR3 nucleotides are TGTGCCACCACATCCCGGGGACGCGCTTCACCCCTCCACTTT.

This clonotype was detected only a few times. V gene TRBV12-3 or TRBV12-4 combines with J gene TRBJ1-1; D ambiguous. The CDR3 is made up of 13 amino acids. With 8 bases removed from V and 2 bases from J, the gap between germline ends came to 12 bases. The CDR3 nucleotides read TGTGCCAGCGGAAAGGAGACCAACACTGAAGCTTTCTTT. This sequence encodes CASGKETNTEAFF.

The sample holds a few counts of this clonotype. The chain couples TRBV15 to TRBJ1-4; D not certain. V was shortened by 4 bases and J by 0 bases, with 6 bases between the two germline ends. Germline CDR1 is LNHNV and CDR2 is YYDKDF (reference sequence). The CDR3 totals 14 residues. CDR3 DNA sequence: TGTGCCACCAGCACCCCCTCAACTAATGAAAAACTGTTTTTT. This translates into CATSTPSTNEKLFF.

This chain links TRBV28 with TRBJ2-3, with D perhaps matching TRBD2 (6 bases). Germline V gene lookup returns CDR1 MDHEN and CDR2 SYDVKM. The CDR3 is made up of 14 amino acids. V lost 2 bases, J lost 8 bases, and 14 bases lay in between. Written as DNA, the CDR3 is TGTGCCAGCAGTTTAGCAGCGGGCACGCGTACGCAGTATTTT. It is translated as CASSLAAGTRTQYF. Variable domain in full (rest from reference TRBV28 and TRBJ2-3): DVKVTQSSRYLVKRTGEKVFLECVQDMDHENMFWYRQDPGLGLRLIYFSYDVKMKEKGDIPEGYSVSREKKERFSLILESASTNQTSMYLCASSLAAGTRTQYFGPGTRLTVL.

This clonotype showed up just a few times. V is TRBV7-9 and J is TRBJ2-1, with 8 bases fitting TRBD2. This CDR3 is built from 16 residues. Per germline, CDR1 SEHNR and CDR2 FQNEAQ (reference sequence). Losses at the gene ends were 4 bases for V and 2 bases for J; bases not matched to a gene: 7. CDR3 sequence: CASSSSTSEPYNEQFF. The CDR3 nucleotides are TGTGCCAGCAGCTCGTCGACTAGCGAGCCCTACAATGAGCAGTTCTTC. Based on the CDR3 plus reference TRBV7-9 and TRBJ2-1, the full variable domain is DTGVSQNPRHKITKRGQNVTFRCDPISEHNRLYWYRQTLGQGPEFLTYFQNEAQLEKSRLLSDRFSAERPKGSFSTLEIQRTEQGDSAMYLCASSSSTSEPYNEQFFGPGTRLTVL.

The chain employs TRBV7-3 and TRBJ1-1, with 8 bases aligning to TRBD1. The ends lost 5 bases at V and 6 bases at J; junction bases unmatched: 5. Germline values: CDR1 SGHTA, CDR2 FQGTGA. The CDR3 totals 13 residues. The CDR3 DNA follows: TGTGCCAGCAGCCCCCGGGGACAGGCTGAAGCTTTCTTT. Its protein is CASSPRGQAEAFF.

In this sample, this clonotype turned up a few times. V gene TRBV7-2 combines with J gene TRBJ2-7, with D perhaps matching TRBD1 (5 bases). The CDR3 spans 15 residues. Trimming left V 5 bases short and J 5 bases short, with 19 bases between. Germline-derived CDR1 and CDR2 are SGHTA and FQGNSA. This chain's CDR3 is CASSPSYQWGHEQYF. The CDR3 DNA reads TGTGCCAGCAGCCCCTCATACCAGTGGGGCCACGAGCAGTACTTC. The entire variable domain, with the rest obtained from reference TRBV7-2 and TRBJ2-7, is as follows: GAGVSQSPSNKVTEKGKDVELRCDPISGHTALYWYRQSLGQGLEFLIYFQGNSAPDKSGLPSDRFSAERTGGSVSTLTIQRTQQEDSAVYLCASSPSYQWGHEQYFGPGTRLTVT.

Only a few counts were recorded for this clonotype. This chain uses TRBV6-5 with TRBJ1-4; D may be TRBD1 (5 bases). The CDR3 runs to 13 residues. Germline V gene lookup returns CDR1 MNHEY and CDR2 SVGAGI. Trimming cost V 0 bases and J 8 bases, with 7 bases left between them. CDR3 DNA sequence: TGTGCCAGCAGTTACTCGTGGGGGGAAAAACTGTTTTTT. Protein sequence: CASSYSWGEKLFF.

This rearrangement joins TRBV13 to TRBJ1-4; possible D gene TRBD1, 5 bases. The CDR3 consists of 14 residues. V dropped 6 bases and J dropped 6 bases, with 14 bases sitting between them. The germline V gene encodes CDR1 PRHDT and CDR2 FYEKMQ (reference sequence). The CDR3 reads CASSTTGTYEKLFF. As DNA, the CDR3 is TGTGCCAGCAGTACAACGGGGACCTATGAAAAACTGTTTTTT.

The chain links TRBV12-3 or TRBV12-4 to TRBJ1-6; no firm D call. V lost 7 bases and J 10 bases, leaving 17 bases between the germline ends. There are 14 residues in the CDR3. CDR3 in amino acids: CASTSQTSGSPLHF. The CDR3 region has the DNA TGTGCCAGCACCTCTCAAACCTCGGGATCACCCCTCCACTTT.

This chain connects TRBV6-2 or TRBV6-3 to TRBJ2-7; TRBD2 might be the D (6 bases). The germline V gene has CDR1 MNHEY and CDR2 SVGEGT. The CDR3 covers 16 residues. V lost 6 bases and J lost 8, with 26 bases in between. CDR3 residues: CASSLLQDTTRGKQYF. The CDR3 DNA follows: TGTGCCAGCAGCCTTTTACAGGATACTACCCGGGGGAAGCAGTACTTC.

The chain has TRBV6-1 and TRBJ2-7; no reliable D call. The V gene's germline CDR1 is MNHNS and CDR2 SASEGT. The CDR3 length is 15 residues. Between the trimmed V and J ends, which lost 7 bases and 0 bases, there was a span of 16 bases. The CDR3 spells CASNPQGPSSYEQYF. DNA for the CDR3: TGTGCCAGCAACCCTCAAGGGCCAAGCTCCTACGAGCAGTACTTC.

Worth noting for this clonotype: The CDR3 ends on some other residue instead of the conserved phenylalanine or tryptophan, so this is likely a read error. V is TRBV5-1 and J is TRBJ1-4; no firm D call. CDR1 SGHRS and CDR2 YFSETQ come from the germline V gene. Trimming shortened V by 4 bases and J by 4 bases, and 11 bases separated the two germline ends. The CDR3 covers 14 residues. CDR3 nucleotides: TGCGCCAGCAGCGGCAGTGGCATTAATGAAAAACTGTTTTTG. Encoded protein: CASSGSGINEKLFL.

There are a few counts of this clonotype. The V gene is TRBV12-3 or TRBV12-4, the J gene TRBJ1-1, with TRBD1 as a possible D gene (5 bases). The length of the CDR3 is 12 residues. The V end lost 0 bases, the J end lost 8 bases, and 7 bases lay between the germline ends. In nucleotides, the CDR3 is TGTGCCAGCAGTTTAGCGACAGCCGAAGCTTTCTTT. Residues: CASSLATAEAFF.

A few counts support this clonotype. This rearrangement joins TRBV7-2 to TRBJ2-4; D is possibly TRBD1 (6 bases). Germline lookup yields CDR1 SGHTA and CDR2 FQGNSA. V shed 1 base and J shed 3 bases, with 16 bases lying between them. This CDR3 is 17 amino acids long. CDR3 protein: CASSLVTAGVGKNIQYF. Written as DNA, the CDR3 is TGTGCCAGCAGCTTAGTTACGGCAGGGGTGGGCAAAAACATTCAGTACTTC.

The chain employs TRBV25-1 and TRBJ1-1; D not resolved. The CDR3 is 15 residues long. Looked up from germline, CDR1 is MGHDK and CDR2 is SYGVNS. With 1 base removed from V and 7 bases from J, the gap between germline ends came to 16 bases. The CDR3 sequence is CASSEWMGDVDEAFF. The CDR3 nucleotides are TGTGCCAGCAGTGAATGGATGGGAGATGTCGATGAAGCTTTCTTT.